This T cell receptor beta chain emerged from a study of shared clonotypes between healthy human individuals (TCRdb year 2020). With respect to the entire study: The cohort comprised two women and a few men aged 18 to 49 years. For each donor, CD4 naive and CD4 memory were each run on three plates, CD8 naive on two plates, and CD8 memory on one plate. To estimate repertoire size and how much clonotype sharing occurs between individuals, the study deeply sequenced the blood TCR repertoires of roughly 5 healthy adults. To increase sequencing depth and limit assay-specific biases, different laboratories used diverse techniques to prepare libraries and sequence TCR repertoires. Each donor's leukapheresis produced roughly between roughly 0.85 and 9.5 billion PBMCs. Summary of the overall study and its limitations: Naive subsets generally had larger estimated clonotype richness than memory subsets did. Sampling was restricted to blood, and TCR repertoires in tissue are likely to differ from TCR repertoires in blood. Pairwise subsampling led to the expectation that sequencing depth would affect the degree of clonotype sharing among donors. The small number of donors limited the genetic and exposure-history diversity represented. Compared with non-shared clonotypes, clonotypes shared by all four sorted-subset donors had higher generation probabilities. Approximately 5% of naive CD4, 3.5% of naive CD8, approximately 2% of memory CD4, and 0.4% of memory CD8 clonotypes were shared across a few donors. Even with the large sequencing depth, rarefaction of the sorted-subset datasets indicated that sequencing was incomplete.

Donors were healthy HIV-negative adults with no recently reported acute infections or vaccinations. Every donor was a Caucasian adult residing in Nashville, Tennessee, USA. CD4+ T cells were enriched by magnetic negative selection; naive cells were then positively selected on CD45RA, and the negative fraction formed the memory subset. After blood collection by leukapheresis, PBMCs were isolated using Ficoll-Histopaque density gradient centrifugation and then cryopreserved in the vapor phase of liquid nitrogen. Analytical flow cytometry was used to check the purity and quantity of each magnetically sorted T cell population. Genomic DNA was isolated from every sorted fraction and measured by UV absorbance on a Nanodrop 2000c. Using the deep immunoSEQ assay, multiplex PCR amplified TCR CDR3 regions from genomic DNA. For each cell subset, the extracted genomic DNA was distributed evenly across all wells of several immunoSEQ 96-well plates, and each plate served as one replicate. Each replicate PCR for sorted subsets received around 200 ng genomic DNA, equal to roughly 30,000 T cell genomes. The purified libraries were quantified using a Qubit 3.0 fluorometer, sized with a Bioanalyzer 2100, and then quantified again using the KAPA Library Quantification kit. A separate single-read 150-cycle Illumina NextSeq 550 flow cell was used to sequence each immunoSEQ 96-well plate. Under the source paper's analysis protocol: Because only junctional sequences without quality scores were contained in the immunoSEQ output, filtering matching that applied to full-length reads could not be performed. To assign V/J genes and CDR3, sequences were annotated using PyIR, a Python wrapper for IgBLAST v1.9, with IMGT germline references. Reads were filtered out if the reads had weak V/J assignments (E-value above 1e-6), no CDR3, stop codons, out-of-frame junctions, or ambiguous translated residues. V3J clonotypes were defined by identical inferred V gene, J gene, and CDR3 amino acid sequence. To compute the percentage overlap between repertoires, the number of shared unique clonotypes was divided by the size of the smaller repertoire. Richness of each repertoire was evaluated using RTK rarefaction, the Chao1 estimator, and Recon v2.1 estimates of unobserved clonotypes. Generation probabilities for all TCRbeta clonotypes obtained by the gDNA method from several donors were computed using OLGA. The table comes from immuneACCESS by way of TCRdb, which keeps in-frame sequences with V and J called. Part of the clones is missing from these tables; in studies checked, under half for an unresolved V gene and the rest for unknown reasons. From that table come the V and J calls and clone size; the DNA was used to work out D and trimming. The sample table shows approximately 2.5 million clones, and around 94% are seen once. Around 0.15% of the sample is taken by the ten largest.

Via the germline V gene, CDR1 is ENHRY and CDR2 SYGVKD. The CDR3, cysteine through phenylalanine, is 12 amino acids long. Here the CDR3 DNA is all that survives: 36 bases in frame from base 1. The germline ends are 4 bases apart after V is trimmed by 6 bases and J by 0 bases. Comments on this clone: Its specific antigen is unknown. Per-base qualities were not stored, and no clone one base away is much larger. At the DNA level, this CDR3 is encoded by other sequences in the same sample as well.

The clonotype comes from a man aged 18 to 30 in good health. Source material: naive CD4+ T cells sorted from blood. The cell subset or site label, as the study defines it: CD45RA+ positively selected. Rearrangement joined TRBV10-3 to TRBJ2-3; a confident D gene designation cannot be given. The CDR3 region reads CAISRSTDTQYF. The bases read TGTGCCATCAGCCGTAGCACAGATACGCAGTATTTT.